Listed below are T cell receptor beta chains from one sample, sequenced in a study of T cells after yellow fever vaccination. TCRdb passed the 5' RACE reads through MiXCR, listing each CDR3 protein once. Among 450,000 to 550,000 distinct CDR3 sequences listed, roughly 22% were seen once. This material consisted of PBMCs, taken less than 25 days after the first yellow fever vaccination. These receptors were taken from a man aged 18 to 29 who received the YFV17D yellow fever vaccine. The CDR3 runs from the conserved cysteine through the conserved F or W. The order of the fields is V gene, D gene, CDR3 length, clone size, J gene, CDR3 protein, CDR3 DNA. A D gene is named only where the DNA matches it firmly. Only part of the rows carry a size: once, few, many, or a class if the clone is expanded.

V: TRBV5-1; D: .; length: 17; size: .; J: TRBJ2-3; CDR3: CASSGGDRHAKLDTQYF; DNA: TGCGCCAGCAGCGGAGGGGACAGACACGCTAAGCTGGATACGCAGTATTTT
V: TRBV20-1; D: .; length: 12; size: many; J: TRBJ2-3; CDR3: CSARAGTDTQYF; DNA: TGCAGTGCTAGAGCAGGCACAGATACGCAGTATTTT
V: TRBV28; D: TRBD1; length: 15; size: few; J: TRBJ2-2; CDR3: CASRRQGAGTGELFF; DNA: TGTGCCAGCAGGCGACAGGGGGCGGGCACCGGGGAGCTGTTTTTT
V: TRBV5-4; D: TRBD1; length: 14; size: few; J: TRBJ2-1; CDR3: CASSRRDRGNEQFF; DNA: TGTGCCAGCAGCCGCCGGGACAGGGGCAATGAGCAGTTCTTC
V: TRBV5-1; D: .; length: 14; size: few; J: TRBJ1-1; CDR3: CASSPPGAFLRRVF; DNA: TGCGCCAGCAGCCCCCCGGGGGCGTTCCTGCGGCGGGTCTTT
V: TRBV10-3; D: TRBD1; length: 13; size: few; J: TRBJ1-1; CDR3: CAISDLGQGEAFF; DNA: TGTGCCATCAGTGACCTTGGACAGGGCGAAGCTTTCTTT
V: TRBV7-3; D: TRBD2; length: 17; size: .; J: TRBJ2-3; CDR3: CASSKGAGGPRTDTQYF; DNA: TGTGCCAGCAGCAAAGGGGCGGGGGGGCCGCGCACAGATACGCAGTATTTT
V: TRBV5-5; D: .; length: 13; size: .; J: TRBJ2-7; CDR3: CASRGLAVREQYF; DNA: TGTGCCAGCAGAGGTCTAGCCGTCCGAGAGCAGTACTTC
V: TRBV6-5; D: .; length: 13; size: .; J: TRBJ2-3; CDR3: CASSYIRADTQYF; DNA: TGTGCCAGCAGTTACATCAGGGCAGATACGCAGTATTTT
V: TRBV25-1; D: .; length: 13; size: few; J: TRBJ2-2; CDR3: CASSPPPGGELFF; DNA: TGTGCCAGCAGTCCTCCACCAGGTGGGGAGCTGTTTTTT
V: TRBV5-6; D: TRBD1; length: 15; size: few; J: TRBJ1-2; CDR3: CASSLLSGQGYGYTF; DNA: TGTGCCAGCAGCTTGCTGTCGGGACAGGGTTATGGCTACACCTTC
V: TRBV24-1; D: .; length: 12; size: few; J: TRBJ2-5; CDR3: CATSGGEETQYF; DNA: TGTGCCACCAGTGGGGGGGAAGAGACCCAGTACTTC
V: TRBV12-3/TRBV12-4; D: .; length: 15; size: .; J: TRBJ2-3; CDR3: CASSPLGAVTDTQYF; DNA: TGTGCCAGCAGTCCGTTAGGGGCTGTCACAGATACGCAGTATTTT
V: TRBV29-1; D: .; length: 10; size: .; J: TRBJ1-2; CDR3: CSVGDINYTF; DNA: TGCAGCGTTGGTGACATAAACTACACCTTC
V: TRBV5-1; D: .; length: 15; size: few; J: TRBJ1-2; CDR3: CASSRSIDRNYGYTF; DNA: TGCGCCAGCAGCCGCTCAATCGACAGGAACTATGGCTACACCTTC
V: TRBV12-3/TRBV12-4; D: .; length: 12; size: few; J: TRBJ1-1; CDR3: CASSPAGAEAFF; DNA: TGTGCCAGCAGTCCAGCGGGGGCTGAAGCTTTCTTT